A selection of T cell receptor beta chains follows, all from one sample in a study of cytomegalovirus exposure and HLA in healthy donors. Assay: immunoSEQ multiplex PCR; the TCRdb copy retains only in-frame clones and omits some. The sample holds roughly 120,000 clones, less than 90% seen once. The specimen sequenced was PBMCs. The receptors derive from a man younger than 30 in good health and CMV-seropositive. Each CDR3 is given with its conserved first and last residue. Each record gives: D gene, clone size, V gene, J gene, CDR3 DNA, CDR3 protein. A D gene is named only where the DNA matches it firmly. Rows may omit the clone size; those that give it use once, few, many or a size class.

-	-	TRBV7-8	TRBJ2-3	TGTGCCAGCAGCTCAGGTGGGGGGACGGGGGCAGATACGCAGTATTTT	CASSSGGGTGADTQYF
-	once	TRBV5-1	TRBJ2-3	TGCGCCAGCAGCTACGGTAGCACGACAGATACGCAGTATTTT	CASSYGSTTDTQYF
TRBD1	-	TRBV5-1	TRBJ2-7	TGCGCCAGCAGCTTGGTCGGGACAGGGGACTTCTCCTACGAGCAGTACTTC	CASSLVGTGDFSYEQYF
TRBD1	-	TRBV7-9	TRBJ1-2	TGTGCCACCACCGGGACAGGAGAAAATGGCTACACCTTC	CATTGTGENGYTF
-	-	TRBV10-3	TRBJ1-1	TGTGCCATCAGAGGGGGAGCTTACACTGAAGCTTTCTTT	CAIRGGAYTEAFF
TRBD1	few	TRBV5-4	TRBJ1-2	TGTGCCAGCAGCCTCAGGGACAGGGGGCCCGGCTACACCTTC	CASSLRDRGPGYTF
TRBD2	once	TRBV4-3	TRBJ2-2	TGCGCCAGCAGCTTTGGGGAGGGCACCGGGGAGCTGTTTTTT	CASSFGEGTGELFF
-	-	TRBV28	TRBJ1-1	TGTGCCAGCATTAGAGAGCTGAACACTGAAGCTTTCTTT	CASIRELNTEAFF
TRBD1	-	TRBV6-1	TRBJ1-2	TGTGCCAGCAGTGAAGGGGGACAGGGCGGCTACACCTTC	CASSEGGQGGYTF
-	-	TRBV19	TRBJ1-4	TGTGCCAGTAGTATGGGAGGATTGACAACTAATGAAAAACTGTTTTTT	CASSMGGLTTNEKLFF
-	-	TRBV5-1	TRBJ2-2	TGCGCCAGCAGCCCGGGGGGCGGGAACACCGGGGAGCTGTTTTTT	CASSPGGGNTGELFF
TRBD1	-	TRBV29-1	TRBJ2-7	TGCAGCGTTACCGGACAGGGCGCGGATATCTACGAGCAGTACTTC	CSVTGQGADIYEQYF
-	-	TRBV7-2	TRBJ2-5	TGTGCCAGCAGCCTGCAGGAGACCCAGTACTTC	CASSLQETQYF
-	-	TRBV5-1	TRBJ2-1	TGCGCCAGCAGCTTGGAAGTTGCGCCAGGGGCTTCCAACAATGAGCAGTTCTTC	CASSLEVAPGASNNEQFF
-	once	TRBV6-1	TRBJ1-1	TGTGCCAGCAGTGCCAGAAACACTGAAGCTTTCTTT	CASSARNTEAFF
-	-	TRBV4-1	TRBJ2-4	TGCGCCAGCAGCCAAGATCGAGCGGGTTCGGCCAAAAACATTCAGTACTTC	CASSQDRAGSAKNIQYF
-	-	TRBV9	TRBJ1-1	TGTGCCAGCAGCGTAGAGGTAGGGAGGGACACTGAAGCTTTCTTT	CASSVEVGRDTEAFF
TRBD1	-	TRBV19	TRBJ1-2	TGTGCCAGTAGTCCTCGGACAGGGACCTATGGCTACACCTTC	CASSPRTGTYGYTF
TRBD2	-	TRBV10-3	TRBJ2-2	TGTGCCATGGGGGGACTAGCGGACACCGGGGAGCTGTTTTTT	CAMGGLADTGELFF
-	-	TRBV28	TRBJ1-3	TGTGCCAGCAGTTCCCTAAACAGGCACACTACTGGAAACACCATATATTTT	CASSSLNRHTTGNTIYF